The next 3 T cell receptor beta chains were all read from a single sample in a study of CD8 T cells in Susac syndrome. Reverse transcription of about 0.5 to 1 ug RNA was carried out with random hexamers. TCRdb called the immunoSEQ multiplex PCR reads again in MiXCR, with one record for every CDR3 protein. The sample lists approximately 100,000 distinct CDR3 sequences; around 95% were seen once. What was sequenced was CD4+ T cells from PBMCs. These receptor sequences come from a human donor in good health.

The V gene is TRBV5-1, the J gene TRBJ2-7, with 8 positions matching TRBD2. CDR3 length: 16 amino acids. Germline loops: CDR1 SGHRS, CDR2 YFSETQ. The J segment lost 6 bases and the V segment lost 0 bases, leaving 11 bases of the junction unmatched. The CDR3 bases are TGCGCCAGCAGCTTGGATTCCCCGGGGGGGCTCCGCGAGCAGTACTTC. Its translation is CASSLDSPGGLREQYF.

The chain carries TRBV29-1 and TRBJ2-1, with TRBD1 matching 8 bases. Germline CDR1 SQVTM, CDR2 ANQGSEA. This CDR3 has 13 residues. The CDR3 nucleotides are TGCACCATTTTCCAGGGGGCGGTCAATGAGCAGTTCTTC. This translates into CTIFQGAVNEQFF.

V and J are TRBV25-1 and TRBJ2-2; 7 bases are a match to TRBD1. Germline lookup yields CDR1 MGHDK and CDR2 SYGVNS. V gave up 5 bases and J gave up 6 bases; unmatched junction bases: 3. The CDR3 length is 13 residues. The CDR3 loop is CASSTTGPGELFF. CDR3 nucleotides: TGTGCCAGCAGTACGACAGGGCCCGGGGAGCTGTTTTTT.